This is a list of T cell receptor beta chains from one sample in a study of early T cells in non-severe SARS-CoV-2 infection. TCRdb re-called the 5' RACE reads with MiXCR, one entry per CDR3 protein. The table has under 85,000 distinct CDR3 sequences, 11% to 15% seen once. Sequenced: whole blood. Receptors were obtained from an adult who was a healthcare worker with PCR-confirmed SARS-CoV-2 infection or an uninfected control (not recorded which). CDR3s include the opening cysteine and the closing phenylalanine or tryptophan. D genes are given only for firm matches. The listing skips clone size in some rows; elsewhere it reads once, few, many or a size class.

j_call d_call v_call clone_size cdr3_aa cdr3_nt
TRBJ2-2 NA TRBV7-2 few CASSLGRISVVNTGELFF TGTGCCAGCAGCTTGGGTAGAATCTCGGTAGTGAACACCGGGGAGCTGTTTTTT
TRBJ2-5 NA TRBV6-1 NA CASSEFPAGQETQYF TGTGCCAGCAGTGAATTCCCCGCAGGGCAAGAGACCCAGTACTTC
TRBJ2-3 NA TRBV3-1 NA CASSPRFGLEQYF TGTGCCAGCAGCCCGAGGTTTGGATTGGAGCAGTATTTT
TRBJ2-6 NA TRBV9 NA CASTGQVIAGANVLTF TGTGCCAGCACAGGGCAGGTTATCGCTGGGGCCAACGTCCTGACTTTC
TRBJ1-2 TRBD1 TRBV5-5 many CASSPAGQGPLDYGYTF TGTGCCAGCAGCCCAGCCGGACAGGGGCCCCTCGATTATGGCTACACCTTC
TRBJ1-1 NA TRBV3-1 few CASSQGFRKDTEAFF TGTGCCAGCAGCCAAGGGTTTAGGAAGGACACTGAAGCTTTCTTT
TRBJ1-1 NA TRBV10-1 NA CASFGAGGGDTEAFF TGCGCCAGCTTTGGCGCCGGAGGGGGGGACACTGAAGCTTTCTTT
TRBJ2-7 NA TRBV30 few CAWSPGWDTYEQYF TGTGCCTGGAGCCCGGGATGGGATACCTACGAGCAGTACTTC
TRBJ1-6 TRBD1 TRBV2 many CASSASTGANSPLHF TGTGCCAGCAGTGCCTCCACAGGGGCCAATTCACCCCTCCACTTT
TRBJ2-5 NA TRBV29-1 few CSVGIGLETQYF TGCAGCGTTGGTATAGGGCTAGAGACCCAGTACTTC
TRBJ1-5 NA TRBV6-5 few CASSYRGQGNQPQHF TGTGCCAGCAGTTACAGGGGCCAAGGCAATCAGCCCCAGCATTTT
TRBJ1-2 NA TRBV11-2 NA CASSLTAGALNGYTF TGTGCCAGCAGCTTAACCGCAGGCGCTTTGAATGGCTACACCTTC
TRBJ2-1 NA TRBV7-2 few CASSQERGSNEQFF TGTGCCAGCAGCCAGGAAAGGGGAAGCAATGAGCAGTTCTTC
TRBJ2-7 NA TRBV13 NA CASSIHQPIHPYEQYF TGTGCCAGCAGCATCCATCAGCCCATCCACCCCTACGAGCAGTACTTC
TRBJ1-2 NA TRBV30 few CAWSGGGGAYGYTF TGTGCCTGGAGTGGGGGCGGCGGGGCCTATGGCTACACCTTC
TRBJ2-7 NA TRBV7-8 few CASSVGAQGEKQYF TGTGCCAGCAGCGTCGGAGCGCAGGGAGAGAAGCAGTACTTC
TRBJ1-2 NA TRBV29-1 few CSVDSAGANYGYTF TGCAGCGTTGACTCGGCAGGGGCGAACTATGGCTACACCTTC
TRBJ2-3 NA TRBV5-4 few CASSLGGDTQYF TGTGCCAGCAGCTTGGGGGGGGATACGCAGTATTTT
TRBJ1-1 NA TRBV7-9 few CASSYNVVQAFF TGTGCCAGCAGCTATAACGTTGTACAGGCTTTCTTT
TRBJ1-2 TRBD1 TRBV6-2/TRBV6-3 few CASRRTGGDGYTF TGTGCCAGCAGACGGACAGGGGGAGATGGCTACACCTTC
TRBJ2-3 NA TRBV11-2 NA CASSKLRTADTQYF TGTGCCAGCAGCAAACTACGAACCGCAGATACGCAGTATTTT
TRBJ2-7 TRBD1 TRBV19 few CASSKWDRRYEQYF TGTGCCAGTAGTAAATGGGACAGGCGGTACGAGCAGTACTTC
TRBJ1-6 NA TRBV7-2 few CASSLHGGRSNSPLHF TGTGCCAGCAGCTTACATGGCGGCCGAAGTAATTCACCCCTCCACTTT
TRBJ2-2 NA TRBV19 NA CASSIPTGLDTGELFF TGTGCCAGTAGTATCCCGACAGGCCTGGACACCGGGGAGCTGTTTTTT
TRBJ1-1 NA TRBV5-1 NA CASSWAAAPRRNTEAFF TGCGCCAGCAGCTGGGCGGCGGCCCCCCGAAGGAACACTGAAGCTTTCTTT
TRBJ2-5 TRBD1 TRBV28 few CASSPLTDRQETQYF TGTGCCAGCAGCCCACTCACGGACAGGCAAGAGACCCAGTACTTC
TRBJ1-2 NA TRBV7-9 many CASSRDHGTSKNRHGYTF TGTGCCAGCAGCCGTGACCATGGGACCTCCAAAAACCGCCATGGCTACACCTTC